This T cell receptor beta chain emerged from a study of T cells after yellow fever vaccination. Study overall: Each low-cell-number fraction was prepared by means of SMART-Seq v4 Ultra Low Input. Study conclusions and caveats: Peaking faster, on day 5 versus 15, the secondary response was nonetheless weaker. Post-booster samples contained most primary-vaccination clones (nearly 98% CD4, approximately 88% CD8). There was a small share of clonotypes that showed up in both the CD4 and CD8 compartments.

This CDR3 is built from 15 residues. After removal of 3 bases from V and 2 bases from J, the junction contained 8 bases not matched to a gene. Germline assignment: CDR1 DFQATT and CDR2 SNEGSKA (reference sequence). A remark on this clonotype: Its antigen is unknown.

Using its own MiXCR run on the 5' RACE reads, TCRdb lists one record per CDR3 protein. The data show 350,000 to 450,000 distinct CDR3 sequences, with approximately 5.7% seen just once and about 15% held by the top ten. The sequencing used PBMCs, collected 5 days after the yellow fever booster vaccination. This chain connects TRBV20-1 to TRBJ2-5, with TRBD2 matching 8 bases. The origin of this receptor is a man aged 30 to 39 who received the YFV17D yellow fever vaccine. The CDR3 loop is CSASYGTSLQETQYF. CDR3 in DNA: TGCAGTGCTAGTTACGGGACTAGTCTTCAAGAGACCCAGTACTTC.